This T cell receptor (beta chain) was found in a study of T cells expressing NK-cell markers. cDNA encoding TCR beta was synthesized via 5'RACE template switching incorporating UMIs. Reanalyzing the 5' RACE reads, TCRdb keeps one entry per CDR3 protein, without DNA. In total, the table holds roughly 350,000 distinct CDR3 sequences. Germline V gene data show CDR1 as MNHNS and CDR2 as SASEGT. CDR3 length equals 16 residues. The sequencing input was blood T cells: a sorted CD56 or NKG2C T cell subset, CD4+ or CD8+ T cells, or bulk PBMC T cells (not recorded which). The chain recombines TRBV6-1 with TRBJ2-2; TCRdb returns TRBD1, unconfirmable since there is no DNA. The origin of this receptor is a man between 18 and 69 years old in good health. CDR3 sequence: CASSKRTGLDTGELFF.